These 10 T cell receptor beta chains originate from one sample sequenced in a study of cytomegalovirus exposure and HLA in healthy donors. The PCR made use of 60 Vbeta and 13 Jbeta primers. Data came from immunoSEQ multiplex PCR; TCRdb stores just in-frame clones and leaves some out. This sample has some 130,000 clones; more than 70% occur once, and the top ten carry over 6.5%. The sample consisted of PBMCs. These receptors all stem from a woman aged 25 to 39 in good health and CMV-seropositive.

The V call is TRBV6-5, the J call TRBJ1-4; tentatively, D is TRBD1 (5 bases). Trimming removed 0 bases from V and 8 bases from J, with 13 bases in between. Germline loops: CDR1 MNHEY, CDR2 SVGAGI. The CDR3 runs 15 residues. For the CDR3, the DNA is TGTGCCAGCAGTTACTCGTGGCAGGGAAGAGAAAAACTGTTTTTT. Protein sequence: CASSYSWQGREKLFF.

V usage is TRBV18 and J usage is TRBJ1-1; 10 nucleotides match TRBD1. Germline V lookup: CDR1 KGHSH, CDR2 LQKENI. The CDR3 is made up of 13 amino acids. V shed 6 bases and J 4 bases; nucleotides not matched to a gene: 2. The CDR3 DNA reads as TGTGCCAGCTCGGGACAGGGGACCACTGAAGCTTTCTTT. Translating gives CASSGQGTTEAFF.

V is TRBV6-1 and J is TRBJ1-4; 10 nucleotides line up with TRBD1. CDR1 and CDR2 (germline): MNHNS, SASEGT. Trimming cost V 1 base and J 9 bases; bases outside gene matches: 5. This CDR3 is 15 amino acids long. The CDR3 region has the DNA TGTGCCAGCAGTGAAGGGGGGGGACAGGGGAAAAAACTGTTTTTT. Translated, it gives CASSEGGGQGKKLFF.

The gene calls are TRBV6-5 and TRBJ2-7, with no clear D. The CDR3 loop spans 13 amino acids. Germline V CDR1 and CDR2: MNHEY, SVGAGI. With 4 bases removed from V and 2 bases from J, the gap between germline ends came to 9 bases. The CDR3 protein is CASSSDNAYEQYF. CDR3 DNA sequence: TGTGCCAGCAGTTCCGACAACGCCTACGAGCAGTACTTC.

The genes are TRBV5-1 and TRBJ2-5, with D possibly TRBD2 on 7 matching bases. Germline lookup yields CDR1 SGHRS and CDR2 YFSETQ. This CDR3 contains 17 residues. Trimming took 0 bases from V and 0 from J, leaving 15 bases between them. The CDR3 spells CASSLEGGGRYQETQYF. The CDR3 DNA sequence: TGCGCCAGCAGCTTGGAGGGGGGAGGGCGGTACCAAGAGACCCAGTACTTC. Full variable domain (rest looked up from reference TRBV5-1 and TRBJ2-5): KAGVTQTPRYLIKTRGQQVTLSCSPISGHRSVSWYQQTPGQGLQFLFEYFSETQRNKGNFPGRFSGRQFSNSRSEMNVSTLELGDSALYLCASSLEGGGRYQETQYFGPGTRLLVL.

V and J are TRBV13 and TRBJ2-7; D remains ambiguous. This CDR3 contains 12 residues. Trimming left V 1 base short and J 2 bases short, with 3 bases between. CDR1 PRHDT and CDR2 FYEKMQ come from the germline V gene (reference sequence). DNA of the CDR3: TGTGCCAGCAGCTTAGCCGCCTACGAGCAGTACTTC. This gives the protein CASSLAAYEQYF.

The CDR3 reads CASRTTGTVETEAFF. The CDR3 DNA reads as TGTGCCAGTCGCACGACCGGGACAGTGGAAACTGAAGCTTTCTTT. The V call is TRBV19, the J call TRBJ1-1; 7 positions agree with TRBD1. J was trimmed by 5 bases and V by 8 bases; bases with no gene match: 14. The CDR3 extends over 15 amino acids. CDR1 and CDR2 from the germline V gene are LNHDA and SQIVND (reference sequence).

This chain connects TRBV30 to TRBJ2-7, with a tentative D call TRBD2 (6 bases). Germline V gene lookup returns CDR1 GTSNPN and CDR2 SVGIG (reference sequence). CDR3 length: 13 residues. The CDR3 DNA is TGTGCTTTCACCCCGGGACTTTATTACGAGCAGTACTTC. It encodes CAFTPGLYYEQYF.

The CDR3 spells CASSELSGWQAFF. The DNA of the CDR3 is TGTGCCAGCAGTGAATTATCAGGGTGGCAAGCTTTCTTT. The rearrangement uses TRBV6-1 and TRBJ1-1; TRBD1 might be the D (5 bases). The CDR3 is 13 amino acids. CDR1 is MNHNS and CDR2 is SASEGT in the germline V gene. V gave up 2 bases and J gave up 9 bases, with 13 bases separating them.

The CDR3 is CASSYTRTSGGGYTF. CDR3 nucleotide sequence: TGTGCCAGCAGTTACACCCGGACCTCAGGGGGGGGCTACACCTTC. This sequence joins TRBV6-5 and TRBJ1-2, with 7 positions matching TRBD1. The germline CDR1 and CDR2 sequences are MNHEY and SVGAGI. The CDR3 runs 15 residues. J was trimmed by 8 bases and V by 2 bases; bases with no gene match: 11.